This T cell receptor (beta chain) was profiled in a study of cytomegalovirus exposure and HLA in healthy donors. The germline gives CDR1 SEHNR, CDR2 FQNEAQ (reference sequence). The CDR3 is 15 residues long. The V and J ends lost 6 bases and 5 bases, in that order; junction bases with no gene match: 9. Note on this clone: Antigen: not known.

Overall study findings and caveats: There were some public TCRs occurring in many donors, but most TCR sequences were rare. What a later analysis reportedly showed was that an Asian-associated ancestry cluster had fewer N-insertions than the roughly 700-donor mean. Earlier analysis found most TCR beta V segments productive about 87% or about 30% of the time. Later analysis showed most CMV-associated TCR beta chains appearing HLA-restricted.

PCR involved 60 Vbeta and 13 Jbeta primers. The assay was immunoSEQ multiplex PCR, and TCRdb's table has in-frame clones only and misses some. In the table there are around 230,000 clones, around 80% of which are singletons. The source of this sequence is a boy aged 10-17 years in good health and CMV-seronegative. The chain joins TRBV7-9 to TRBJ2-1, with TRBD2 identical over 8 bases. The sample consisted of PBMCs. CDR3 sequence reads: CASSTSGRLDNEQFF. The CDR3 DNA reads as TGTGCCAGCAGTACCAGCGGGAGACTCGACAATGAGCAGTTCTTC. Full variable domain (rest looked up from reference TRBV7-9 and TRBJ2-1): DTGVSQNPRHKITKRGQNVTFRCDPISEHNRLYWYRQTLGQGPEFLTYFQNEAQLEKSRLLSDRFSAERPKGSFSTLEIQRTEQGDSAMYLCASSTSGRLDNEQFFGPGTRLTVL.